The rows below give T cell receptor beta chains drawn from one sample of a study of blood T cell repertoires in COVID-19. Clones were read by immunoSEQ multiplex PCR, and TCRdb kept only the in-frame ones, dropping some. The sample lists some 150,000 clones, roughly nine tenths seen once, with under 2.5% in the top ten. Sequencing was carried out using peripheral blood. The origin of the receptors is a woman aged 70-85 years with acute or convalescent COVID-19. Each CDR3 is given with its conserved first and last residue. Fields, in order: D gene, clone size, J gene, V gene, CDR3 protein, CDR3 DNA. The D gene is left open where the match is weak. The listing skips clone size in some rows; elsewhere it reads once, few, many or a size class.

NA NA TRBJ1-2 TRBV7-8 CASSPRDGTSGYTF TGTGCCAGCAGCCCCCGGGACGGTACTAGCGGCTACACCTTC
NA NA TRBJ1-1 TRBV11-2 CASSLDRWQGVNTEAFF TGTGCCAGCAGCTTAGACCGGTGGCAGGGCGTGAACACTGAAGCTTTCTTT
NA NA TRBJ2-3 TRBV27 CASSLEGPGRMVADTQYF TGTGCCAGCAGTTTAGAGGGGCCAGGGAGGATGGTAGCAGATACGCAGTATTTT
NA NA TRBJ1-5 TRBV19 CAASGPHPLGNQPQHF TGTGCCGCTTCAGGCCCACACCCACTAGGCAATCAGCCCCAGCATTTT
TRBD2 NA TRBJ2-3 TRBV6-2/TRBV6-3 CASSPGGAGSTDTQYF TGTGCCAGCAGCCCGGGAGGGGCGGGGAGCACAGATACGCAGTATTTT
TRBD1 once TRBJ2-5 TRBV27 CASSPGTGGDQETQYF TGTGCCAGCAGTCCCGGGACAGGGGGCGATCAAGAGACCCAGTACTTC
TRBD1 NA TRBJ2-2 TRBV11-2 CASSFPQGAVAGELFF TGTGCCAGCAGCTTCCCCCAGGGGGCGGTGGCCGGGGAGCTGTTTTTT
TRBD1 NA TRBJ1-1 TRBV19 CASSDTGTGATEAFF TGTGCCAGTAGTGACACCGGGACAGGTGCCACTGAAGCTTTCTTT
TRBD1 NA TRBJ1-2 TRBV18 CASSPRDREGYTF TGTGCCAGCTCACCACGGGACAGGGAAGGCTACACCTTC
NA NA TRBJ1-1 TRBV28 CASSTVQLMNTEAFF TGTGCCAGCAGTACGGTACAGTTAATGAACACTGAAGCTTTCTTT
TRBD2 NA TRBJ2-4 TRBV2 CASSDRLVIAGGLAKNIQYF TGTGCCAGCAGTGATCGTTTGGTAATAGCGGGGGGGCTAGCCAAAAACATTCAGTACTTC
NA NA TRBJ1-2 TRBV7-2 CASSHWDIRDGYTF TGTGCCAGCAGCCATTGGGACATCAGGGATGGCTACACCTTC
NA NA TRBJ1-5 TRBV7-8 CASSPQSNQPQHF TGTGCCAGCAGCCCACAGTCGAATCAGCCCCAGCATTTT
TRBD1 NA TRBJ1-3 TRBV18 CASSWGQASGNTIYF TGTGCCAGCTCATGGGGACAGGCATCTGGAAACACCATATATTTT
TRBD1 NA TRBJ1-5 TRBV18 CASSAAGTGNQPQHF TGTGCCAGCTCGGCAGCCGGGACAGGAAATCAGCCCCAGCATTTT
NA NA TRBJ1-2 TRBV21-1 CASSTRTGGSSNYGYTF TGTGCCAGCAGCACCCGGACAGGGGGTTCCTCTAACTATGGCTACACCTTC
NA NA TRBJ1-6 TRBV3-1/TRBV3-2 CASSQASYNSPLHF TGTGCCAGCAGCCAAGCTTCCTATAATTCACCCCTCCACTTT
NA NA TRBJ2-1 TRBV7-2 CASSLYRNEQFF TGTGCCAGCAGCTTATACAGGAATGAGCAGTTCTTC
TRBD2 NA TRBJ2-3 TRBV2 CASSLALSGGTNTQYF TGTGCCAGCAGTTTAGCCCTTAGCGGGGGCACCAATACGCAGTATTTT
TRBD2 NA TRBJ2-5 TRBV4-2 CASSQEGERGGGTQYF TGTGCCAGCAGCCAAGAGGGAGAGCGGGGGGGAGGGACCCAGTACTTC
NA NA TRBJ1-5 TRBV6-1 CASSPYSNQPQHF TGTGCCAGCAGCCCTTATAGCAATCAGCCCCAGCATTTT
TRBD1 NA TRBJ2-1 TRBV5-8 CASSRGQPFNEQFF TGTGCCAGCAGCCGGGGACAGCCCTTTAATGAGCAGTTCTTC
TRBD2 NA TRBJ2-2 TRBV7-2 CASSFTRVAGGPGTGELFF TGTGCCAGCAGCTTTACTAGGGTAGCGGGGGGGCCGGGCACCGGGGAGCTGTTTTTT
TRBD2 NA TRBJ2-1 TRBV4-1 CASSQSPGKGAGGFEQFF TGCGCCAGCAGCCAATCTCCAGGGAAGGGAGCGGGGGGGTTTGAGCAGTTCTTC
NA NA TRBJ1-2 TRBV5-8 CASSLSGLAGYTF TGTGCCAGCAGCTTGTCGGGGTTAGCCGGCTACACCTTC
TRBD1 NA TRBJ1-1 TRBV3-1/TRBV3-2 CASSLQGGTEAFF TGTGCCAGCAGCCTACAGGGGGGCACTGAAGCTTTCTTT
TRBD2 NA TRBJ2-1 TRBV6-2/TRBV6-3 CASSHLAGLGNEQFF TGTGCCAGCAGCCATCTAGCGGGGCTTGGCAATGAGCAGTTCTTC
NA NA TRBJ1-6 TRBV6-2/TRBV6-3 CASSLAPYNSPLHF TGTGCCAGCAGCCTCGCGCCCTATAATTCACCCCTCCACTTT
NA NA TRBJ1-5 TRBV6-1 CASSEADTSNQPQHF TGTGCCAGCAGTGAAGCCGACACCAGCAATCAGCCCCAGCATTTT
TRBD1 NA TRBJ1-2 TRBV19 CASSERGTANYGYTF TGTGCCAGTAGTGAAAGGGGGACAGCTAACTATGGCTACACCTTC
TRBD1 NA TRBJ1-2 TRBV4-1 CASSAGQGLIYGYTF TGCGCCAGCAGCGCTGGACAGGGGCTAATCTATGGCTACACCTTC
TRBD2 NA TRBJ2-1 TRBV19 CASAPGLSVRGGISEQFF TGTGCCAGTGCTCCGGGACTATCCGTTCGGGGGGGGATTTCTGAGCAGTTCTTC
TRBD1 once TRBJ1-6 TRBV7-2 CASSQAGGYNSPLHF TGTGCCAGCAGTCAAGCAGGGGGTTATAATTCACCCCTCCACTTT
NA NA TRBJ1-2 TRBV27 CASSPQTETYGYTF TGTGCCAGCAGCCCTCAGACAGAAACGTATGGCTACACCTTC
NA NA TRBJ1-6 TRBV6-2/TRBV6-3 CASSRPTAYNSPLHF TGTGCCAGCAGTCGCCCGACAGCGTATAATTCACCCCTCCACTTT
TRBD1 NA TRBJ1-4 TRBV10-3 CAISGQGLGKLFF TGTGCCATCAGTGGACAGGGGTTAGGGAAACTGTTTTTT
NA few TRBJ1-4 TRBV7-2 CASSPSGGSLRIEKLFF TGTGCCAGCAGCCCCTCCGGGGGTAGTTTACGCATCGAAAAACTGTTTTTT
TRBD1 few TRBJ2-3 TRBV30 CAWSPPGQGAADTQYF TGTGCCTGGAGTCCACCGGGACAGGGGGCGGCAGATACGCAGTATTTT
NA NA TRBJ1-2 TRBV7-9 CASSLTGGFYGYTF TGTGCCAGCAGCTTAACGGGGGGCTTCTATGGCTACACCTTC
TRBD1 NA TRBJ2-1 TRBV5-4 CASSFGGQGDNEQFF TGTGCCAGCAGCTTTGGGGGACAGGGTGACAATGAGCAGTTCTTC
NA few TRBJ1-5 TRBV20-1 CSASDRSGFSQPQHF TGCAGTGCGAGTGACAGGTCTGGCTTTAGTCAGCCCCAGCATTTT
NA NA TRBJ2-7 TRBV18 CASSTGYRAYEQYF TGTGCCAGCTCCACGGGATACAGAGCCTACGAGCAGTACTTC
NA once TRBJ2-5 TRBV5-1 CASSSSAETQYF TGCGCCAGCAGCTCTAGCGCTGAGACCCAGTACTTC
NA once TRBJ1-5 TRBV10-3 CAISERRERGGGNQPQHF TGTGCCATCAGTGAGAGGAGAGAACGAGGGGGGGGCAATCAGCCCCAGCATTTT
TRBD1 NA TRBJ1-5 TRBV10-3 CAISSPGTGEGQPQHF TGTGCCATCAGTTCGCCCGGGACAGGGGAGGGTCAGCCCCAGCATTTT
NA NA TRBJ2-3 TRBV4-3 CASSRDIAGPDTQYF TGCGCCAGCAGCCGTGACATTGCCGGCCCAGATACGCAGTATTTT
TRBD1 NA TRBJ2-3 TRBV5-1 CASSLTGTGGTDTQYF TGCGCCAGCAGCTTAACCGGGACAGGGGGCACAGATACGCAGTATTTT
NA NA TRBJ2-1 TRBV5-1 CASSPKASLGSYNEQFF TGCGCCAGCAGCCCGAAGGCTAGCCTCGGGTCCTACAATGAGCAGTTCTTC
NA NA TRBJ2-3 TRBV7-9 CASSPRTQTYTDTQYF TGTGCCAGCAGCCCAAGAACACAGACCTACACAGATACGCAGTATTTT
TRBD1 NA TRBJ1-3 TRBV19 CASSTRTGYLLSGNTIYF TGTGCCAGTAGTACACGGACAGGCTACCTCTTATCTGGAAACACCATATATTTT
TRBD1 once TRBJ1-1 TRBV12-3/TRBV12-4 CASGRPHRGQAFF TGTGCCAGCGGCCGACCTCACAGGGGTCAAGCTTTCTTT
TRBD2 NA TRBJ2-3 TRBV10-3 CATGGLKEGTDTQYF TGTGCCACCGGGGGGTTAAAAGAGGGCACAGATACGCAGTATTTT
NA NA TRBJ1-1 TRBV4-1 CASSQGPQGNTEAFF TGCGCCAGCAGCCAAGGACCTCAGGGTAACACTGAAGCTTTCTTT
NA NA TRBJ1-1 TRBV19 CASSMVSVMNTEAFF TGTGCCAGTAGTATGGTTTCGGTTATGAACACTGAAGCTTTCTTT
NA NA TRBJ1-3 TRBV27 CASSLQYSGNTIYF TGTGCCAGCAGCCTGCAGTACTCTGGAAACACCATATATTTT